This T cell receptor (beta chain) was sequenced during a study of blood T cell repertoires in COVID-19. This clone was counted a single time. Sequencing was performed with immunoSEQ multiplex PCR; in TCRdb, only in-frame clones are kept and a portion is missing. The sample lists over 150,000 clones, approximately 84% occurring once. The CDR3 has 14 residues. V lost 7 bases and J 15 bases, leaving 25 bases between the germline ends. Germline V gene sequence: CDR1 LNHDA, CDR2 SQIVND (reference sequence). The sequencing input was PBMCs or T cells enriched from blood (not recorded which). J is TRBJ1-5 and V is TRBV19, with D uncertain. The TCR sequence derives from a man aged 35 to 55 who had recovered from COVID-19. The CDR3 spells CASTTATHLPIPHF. The CDR3 DNA reads TGTGCCAGTACTACCGCGACACACCTCCCTATCCCGCATTTT.